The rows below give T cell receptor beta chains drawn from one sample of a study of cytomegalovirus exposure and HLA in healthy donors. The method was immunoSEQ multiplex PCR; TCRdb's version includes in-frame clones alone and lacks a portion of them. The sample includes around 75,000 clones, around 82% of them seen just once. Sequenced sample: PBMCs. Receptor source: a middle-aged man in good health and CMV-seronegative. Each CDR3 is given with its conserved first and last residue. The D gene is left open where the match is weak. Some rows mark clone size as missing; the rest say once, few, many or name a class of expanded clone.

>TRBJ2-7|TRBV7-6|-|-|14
TGTGCCAGCAGCTTATTTCCGGGGGGCGGCGAGCAGTACTTC
CASSLFPGGGEQYF
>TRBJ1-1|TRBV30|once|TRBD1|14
TGTGCCTGGAGGGGACAGGGGAATGGCGCTGAAGCTTTCTTT
CAWRGQGNGAEAFF
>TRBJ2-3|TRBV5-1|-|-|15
TGCGCCAGCAGCTTGGATAGGCAGGGCAGAGATACGCAGTATTTT
CASSLDRQGRDTQYF
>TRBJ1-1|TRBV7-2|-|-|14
TGTGCCAGCAGCATACAAGGGGATGGAACTGAAGCTTTCTTT
CASSIQGDGTEAFF
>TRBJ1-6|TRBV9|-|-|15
TGTGCCAGCAGCGTATCCGGGGTCCTTAATTCACCCCTCCACTTT
CASSVSGVLNSPLHF
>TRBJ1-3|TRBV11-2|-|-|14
TGTGCCAGCAGCAGGGGGGGGCTGGGAAACACCATATATTTT
CASSRGGLGNTIYF
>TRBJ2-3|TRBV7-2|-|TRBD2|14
TGTGCCAGCAGCGTGGGACTAGCGACAGATACGCAGTATTTT
CASSVGLATDTQYF
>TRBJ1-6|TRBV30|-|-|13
TGTGCCTGGAGTCCGGGGAGCAATTCACCCCTCCACTTT
CAWSPGSNSPLHF
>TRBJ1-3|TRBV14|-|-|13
TGTGCCAGCAGCCAAGACCGGAGCAACACCATATATTTT
CASSQDRSNTIYF
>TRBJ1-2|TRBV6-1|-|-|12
TGTGCCAGCACTCTGACAGACTATGGCTACACCTTC
CASTLTDYGYTF
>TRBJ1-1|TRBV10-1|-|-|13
TGCGCCAGCAGTTCCAACTCGGTGAGGGAAGCTTTCTTT
CASSSNSVREAFF
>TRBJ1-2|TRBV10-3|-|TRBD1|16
TGTGCCATCAGAGCTCTTCGGGACAGGGGTCTTTCCGGCTACACCTTC
CAIRALRDRGLSGYTF
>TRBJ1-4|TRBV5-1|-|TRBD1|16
TGCGCCAGCAGCTTGGGACTCCGGGACAGGAATGAAAAACTGTTTTTT
CASSLGLRDRNEKLFF
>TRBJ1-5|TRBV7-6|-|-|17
TGTGCCAGCAGCCAGGGAGGGGGGCCGATTTTATTAGAGCCCCAGCATTTT
CASSQGGGPILLEPQHF
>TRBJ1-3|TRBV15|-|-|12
TGTGCCACCAGCATATCTGGAAACACCATATATTTT
CATSISGNTIYF
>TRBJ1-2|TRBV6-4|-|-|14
TGTGCCAGCAGGGAAGACAGGTTTAACTATGGCTACACCTTC
CASREDRFNYGYTF
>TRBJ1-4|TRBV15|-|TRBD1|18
TGTGCCACCAGCAGAGATGCCCGGACAGGGGGGTTTGGTGAAAAACTGTTTTTT
CATSRDARTGGFGEKLFF
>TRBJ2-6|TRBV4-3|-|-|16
TGCGCCAGCAGCCGGGGCACTGACTCTGGGGCCAACGTCCTGACTTTC
CASSRGTDSGANVLTF
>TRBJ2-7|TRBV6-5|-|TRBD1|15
TGTGCCAGCAGTAACGAGGACAGGGGAGGCTACGAGCAGTACTTC
CASSNEDRGGYEQYF
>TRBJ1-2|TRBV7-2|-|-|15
TGTGCCAGCAGCTTAGAGGCAGGGGCTAACTATGGCTACACCTTC
CASSLEAGANYGYTF
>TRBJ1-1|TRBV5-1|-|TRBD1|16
TGCGCCAGCAGCTCACCATACTCCGGGACAGGGTGCGTAGCTTTCTTT
CASSSPYSGTGCVAFF
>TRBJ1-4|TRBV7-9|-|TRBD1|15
TGTGCCAGCAGCTTAGTAGGACAGGGGGATGAAAAACTGTTTTTT
CASSLVGQGDEKLFF
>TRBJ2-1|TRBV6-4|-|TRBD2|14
TGTGCCAGCAGTTCTTGGACTAGCGGGAATGAGCAGTTCTTC
CASSSWTSGNEQFF
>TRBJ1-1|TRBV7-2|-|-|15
TGTGCCAGCAGTCGCCGGGACATCTCGAACACTGAAGCTTTCTTT
CASSRRDISNTEAFF
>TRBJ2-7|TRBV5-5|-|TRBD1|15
TGTGCCAGCAGCCTAAGACAGGGAACAACTGGCGAGCAGTACTTC
CASSLRQGTTGEQYF
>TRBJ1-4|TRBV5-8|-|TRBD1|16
TGTGCCAGCAGCCGTACGTTGGGGACAGGGGATGAAAAACTGTTTTTT
CASSRTLGTGDEKLFF
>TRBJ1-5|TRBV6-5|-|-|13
TGTGCCAGCAGTTACGCGGGCAATCAGCCCCAGCATTTT
CASSYAGNQPQHF
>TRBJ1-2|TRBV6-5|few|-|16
TGTGCCAGCAGTTACTCGACCGGGACAATTAACTATGGCTACACCTTC
CASSYSTGTINYGYTF
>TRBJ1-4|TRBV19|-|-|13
TGTGCCAGTAGTATTGGGGAGCGGGAAAAACTGTTTTTT
CASSIGEREKLFF
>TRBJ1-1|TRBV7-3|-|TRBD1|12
TGTGCCAGCAGCTTGGGACAGGGCGAGGCTTTCTTT
CASSLGQGEAFF
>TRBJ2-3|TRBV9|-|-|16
TGTGCCAGCAGCGTAGGAGGACAAGCGAACACAGATACGCAGTATTTT
CASSVGGQANTDTQYF